The entry below describes one T cell receptor beta chain. The data are from a study of blood T cell repertoires in COVID-19. Individuals aged roughly 18 to 90 years were recruited from fewer than 25 US areas. Each participant's cohort was designated according to participant-reported clinical history. Authors' analysis steps: Cell counts per sample came from amplifying reference gene primers. Only in-frame clones appear in the TCRdb table, and some are missing; sequencing was by immunoSEQ multiplex PCR. V, J and clone size reflect that table, while D and trimming were determined from the DNA. The sample lists around 200,000 clones, more than 70% seen once, with 6.5% to 8.5% in the top ten. Per the germline V gene, CDR1 is MNHNS and CDR2 is SASEGT. Germline trimming cut 4 bases from V and 2 bases from J; bases unmatched to any gene: 6. This CDR3 comprises 15 residues.

This sequence was found in a woman between 40 and 55 years old with acute COVID-19. The rearrangement uses TRBV6-1 and TRBJ2-7; 9 bases agree with TRBD2. The sequencing input was PBMCs or T cells enriched from blood (not recorded which). CDR3 residues: CASSGASGATYEQYF. Here the CDR3 DNA reads TGTGCCAGCAGTGGAGCTAGCGGGGCTACCTACGAGCAGTACTTC.